This T cell receptor beta chain is from a study of shared clonotypes between healthy human individuals. V was clipped by 0 bases and J by 7 bases; unmatched bases: 10. The germline gives CDR1 SGDLS, CDR2 YYNGEE. The CDR3 covers 16 residues. Data came from immunoSEQ multiplex PCR; TCRdb stores just in-frame clones and leaves some out. Of 1.6 million or so clones listed, roughly 96% were seen once; the top ten hold roughly 1.2%. Broader study findings: As a rule, naive subsets had a larger estimated richness than memory subsets.

A remark on this clone: Its antigen remains unknown.

The sample comprised naive CD4+ T cells sorted from blood. Subset in this sample: CD45RA+ positively selected. This clonotype was obtained from a man aged 30-40 years in good health. This sequence joins TRBV9 and TRBJ1-2; 9 bases agree with TRBD1. CDR3 nucleotide sequence: TGTGCCAGCAGCGTAGCGGCGGGACAGGGTAGGGGTGGCTACACCTTC. Encoded protein: CASSVAAGQGRGGYTF.